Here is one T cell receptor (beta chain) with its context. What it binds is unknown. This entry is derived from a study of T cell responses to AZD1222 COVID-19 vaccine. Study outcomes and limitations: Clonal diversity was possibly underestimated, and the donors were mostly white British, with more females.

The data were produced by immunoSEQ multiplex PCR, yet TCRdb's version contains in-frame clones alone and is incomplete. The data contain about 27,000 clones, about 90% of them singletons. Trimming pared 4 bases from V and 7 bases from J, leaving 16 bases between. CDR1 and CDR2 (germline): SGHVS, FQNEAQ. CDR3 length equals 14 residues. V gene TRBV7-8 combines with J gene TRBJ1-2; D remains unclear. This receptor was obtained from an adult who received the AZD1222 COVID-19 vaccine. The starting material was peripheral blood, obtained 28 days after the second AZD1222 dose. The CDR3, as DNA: TGTGCCAGCAGCTCATCCCGCGGGGAGACTGGCTACACCTTC. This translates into CASSSSRGETGYTF.